This TCR beta chain came from a study of cytomegalovirus exposure and HLA in healthy donors. The PCR ran on 60 Vbeta and 13 Jbeta primers. TCRdb's table, derived via immunoSEQ multiplex PCR, lists solely in-frame clones and lacks some. The sample gives over 150,000 clones, roughly 70% of which show up once; 5% to 6.5% is in the top ten. Germline CDR1 and CDR2: SGHDN and FVKESK. V lost 2 bases, J lost 2 bases, and 6 bases lay in between. This CDR3 spans 13 amino acids. The V call is TRBV14, the J call TRBJ2-5; D gene ambiguous. This receptor was taken from a woman aged 18-29 years in good health and CMV-seropositive. The sample was PBMCs. The CDR3 sequence: CASSQLSQETQYF. CDR3 nucleotides: TGTGCCAGCAGCCAACTCAGTCAAGAGACCCAGTACTTC.